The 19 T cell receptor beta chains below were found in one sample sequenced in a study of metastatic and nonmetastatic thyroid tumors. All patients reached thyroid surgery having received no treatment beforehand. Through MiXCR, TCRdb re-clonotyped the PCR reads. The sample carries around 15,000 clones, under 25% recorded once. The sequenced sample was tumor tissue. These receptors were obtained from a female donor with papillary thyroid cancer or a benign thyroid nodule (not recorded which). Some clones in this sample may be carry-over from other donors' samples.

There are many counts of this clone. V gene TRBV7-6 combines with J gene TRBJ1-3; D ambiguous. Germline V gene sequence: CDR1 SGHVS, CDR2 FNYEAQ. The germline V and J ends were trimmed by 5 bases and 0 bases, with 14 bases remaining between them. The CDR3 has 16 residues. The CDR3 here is CASSPVRESSGNTIYF. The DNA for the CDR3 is TGTGCCAGCAGCCCCGTCCGCGAGAGCTCTGGAAACACCATATATTTT. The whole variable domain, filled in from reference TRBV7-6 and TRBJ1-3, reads GAGVSQSPRYKVTKRGQDVALRCDPISGHVSLYWYRQALGQGPEFLTYFNYEAQQDKSGLPNDRFSAERPEGSISTLTIQRTEQRDSAMYRCASSPVRESSGNTIYFGEGSWLTVV.

The CDR3 here is CASSLGTGKYEQYF. CDR3 nucleotides: TGTGCCAGCAGCTTAGGTACGGGAAAATACGAGCAGTACTTC. The chain couples TRBV11-2 to TRBJ2-7, with a weak D call TRBD2 (5 bases). V lost 1 base and J lost 4, with 11 bases in between. Per germline, CDR1 SGHAT and CDR2 FQNNGV. The CDR3 is 14 residues long. Full variable domain (missing parts from reference TRBV11-2 and TRBJ2-7): EAGVAQSPRYKIIEKRQSVAFWCNPISGHATLYWYQQILGQGPKLLIQFQNNGVVDDSQLPKDRFSAERLKGVDSTLKIQPAKLEDSAVYLCASSLGTGKYEQYFGPGTRLTVT.

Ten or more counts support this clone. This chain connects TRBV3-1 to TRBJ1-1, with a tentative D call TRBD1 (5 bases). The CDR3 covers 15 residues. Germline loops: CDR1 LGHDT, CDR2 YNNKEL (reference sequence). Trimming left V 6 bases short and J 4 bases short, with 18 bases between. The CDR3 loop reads CASSFGATRGTEAFF. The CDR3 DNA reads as TGTGCCAGCAGTTTCGGGGCCACAAGGGGCACTGAAGCTTTCTTT.

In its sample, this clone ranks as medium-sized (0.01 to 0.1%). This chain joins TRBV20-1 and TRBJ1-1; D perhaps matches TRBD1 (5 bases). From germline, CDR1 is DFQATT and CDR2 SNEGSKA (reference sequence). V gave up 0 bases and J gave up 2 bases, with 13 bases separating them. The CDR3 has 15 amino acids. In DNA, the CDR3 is TGCAGTGCTAGAGACCCCGATCAGGGAAACACTGAAGCTTTCTTT. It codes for CSARDPDQGNTEAFF.

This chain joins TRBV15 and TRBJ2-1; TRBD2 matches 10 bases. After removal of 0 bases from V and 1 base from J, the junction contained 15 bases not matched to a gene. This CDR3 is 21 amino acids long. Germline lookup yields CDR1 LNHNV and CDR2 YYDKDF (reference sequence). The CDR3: CATSRDSWASGSSVSYNEQFF. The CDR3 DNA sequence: TGTGCCACCAGCAGAGATTCTTGGGCTAGCGGGAGTTCTGTGTCCTACAATGAGCAGTTCTTC.

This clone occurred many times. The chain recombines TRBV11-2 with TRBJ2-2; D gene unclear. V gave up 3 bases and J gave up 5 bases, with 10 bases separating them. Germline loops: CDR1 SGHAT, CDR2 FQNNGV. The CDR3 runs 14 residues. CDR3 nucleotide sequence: TGTGCCAGCAGCTTGACTGTTCAAACCGGGGAGCTGTTTTTT. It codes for CASSLTVQTGELFF.

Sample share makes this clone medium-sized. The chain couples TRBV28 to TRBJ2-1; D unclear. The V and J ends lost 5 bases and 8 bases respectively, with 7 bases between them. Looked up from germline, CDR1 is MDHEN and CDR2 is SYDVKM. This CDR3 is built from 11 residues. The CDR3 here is CASSTTDEQFF. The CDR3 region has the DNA TGTGCCAGCAGTACCACGGATGAGCAGTTCTTC.

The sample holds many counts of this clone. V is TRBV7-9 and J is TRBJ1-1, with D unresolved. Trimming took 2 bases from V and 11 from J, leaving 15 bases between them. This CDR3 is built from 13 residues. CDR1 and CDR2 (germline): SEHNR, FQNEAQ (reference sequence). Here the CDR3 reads CASSLKYSGMAFF. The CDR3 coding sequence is TGTGCCAGCAGCTTAAAGTATTCTGGTATGGCTTTCTTT.

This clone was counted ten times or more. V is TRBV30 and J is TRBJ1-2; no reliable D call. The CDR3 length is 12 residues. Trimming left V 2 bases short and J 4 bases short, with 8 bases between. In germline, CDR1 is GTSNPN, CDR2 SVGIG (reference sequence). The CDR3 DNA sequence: TGTGCCTGGAGTACGGGCTTCTATGGCTACACCTTC. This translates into CAWSTGFYGYTF.

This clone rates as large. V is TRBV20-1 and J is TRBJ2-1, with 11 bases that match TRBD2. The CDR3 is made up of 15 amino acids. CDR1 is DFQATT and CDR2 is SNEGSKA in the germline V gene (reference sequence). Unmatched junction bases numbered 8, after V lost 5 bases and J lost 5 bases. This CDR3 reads CSAARLAGLDNEQFF. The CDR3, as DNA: TGCAGTGCTGCCCGACTAGCGGGGTTAGACAATGAGCAGTTCTTC.

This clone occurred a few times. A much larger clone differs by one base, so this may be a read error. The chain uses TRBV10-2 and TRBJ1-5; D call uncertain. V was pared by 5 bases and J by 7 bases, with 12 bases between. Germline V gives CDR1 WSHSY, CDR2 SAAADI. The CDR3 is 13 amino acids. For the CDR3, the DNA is TGCGCCAGCAGTAGTACTGAAGACCAGCCCCAGCATTTT. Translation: CASSSTEDQPQHF.

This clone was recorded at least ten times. In nucleotides, the CDR3 is TGTGCCACCAGTGATGGACTAGCGGGAGGGCCGAGGGAGCTGTTTTTT. Protein: CATSDGLAGGPRELFF. The V call is TRBV24-1, the J call TRBJ2-2; TRBD2 matches at 15 bases. This CDR3 is built from 16 residues. Germline loops: CDR1 KGHDR, CDR2 SFDVKD. Trimming removed 3 bases from V and 9 bases from J; junction bases left unmatched: 4.

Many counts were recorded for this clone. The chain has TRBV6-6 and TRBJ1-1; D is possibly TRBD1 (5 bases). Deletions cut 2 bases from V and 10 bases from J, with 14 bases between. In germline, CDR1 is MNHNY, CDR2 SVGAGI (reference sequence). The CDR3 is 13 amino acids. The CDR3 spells CASSYGPYGGAFF. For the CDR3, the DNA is TGTGCCAGCAGTTACGGCCCTTACGGGGGAGCTTTCTTT.

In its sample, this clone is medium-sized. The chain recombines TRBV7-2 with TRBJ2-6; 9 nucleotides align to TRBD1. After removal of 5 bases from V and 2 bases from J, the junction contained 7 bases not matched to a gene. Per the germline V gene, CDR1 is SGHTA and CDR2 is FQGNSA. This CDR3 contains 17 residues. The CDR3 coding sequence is TGTGCCAGCAGCCCCGGACAGGGGAAGACTGGGGCCAACGTCCTGACTTTC. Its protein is CASSPGQGKTGANVLTF.

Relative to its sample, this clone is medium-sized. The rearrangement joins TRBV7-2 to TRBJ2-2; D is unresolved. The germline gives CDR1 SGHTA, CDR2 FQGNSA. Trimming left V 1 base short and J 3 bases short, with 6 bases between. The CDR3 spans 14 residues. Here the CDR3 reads CASSLDTDTGELFF. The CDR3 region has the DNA TGTGCCAGCAGCTTAGACACTGACACCGGGGAGCTGTTTTTT. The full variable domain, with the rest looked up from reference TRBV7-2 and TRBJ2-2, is GAGVSQSPSNKVTEKGKDVELRCDPISGHTALYWYRQSLGQGLEFLIYFQGNSAPDKSGLPSDRFSAERTGGSVSTLTIQRTQQEDSAVYLCASSLDTDTGELFFGEGSRLTVL.

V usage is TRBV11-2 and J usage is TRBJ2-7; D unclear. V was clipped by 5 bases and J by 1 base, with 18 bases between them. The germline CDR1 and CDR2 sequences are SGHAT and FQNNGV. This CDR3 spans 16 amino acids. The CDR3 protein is CASSPSWGNLSYEQYF. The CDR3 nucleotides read TGTGCCAGCAGCCCATCCTGGGGAAACCTTTCCTACGAGCAGTACTTC.

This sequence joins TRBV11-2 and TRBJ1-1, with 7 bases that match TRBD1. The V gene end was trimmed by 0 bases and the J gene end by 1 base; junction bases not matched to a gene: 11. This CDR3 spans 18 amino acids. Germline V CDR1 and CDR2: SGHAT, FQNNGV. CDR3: CASSLEGQGDYRNTEAFF. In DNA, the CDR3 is TGTGCCAGCAGCTTAGAGGGGCAGGGGGATTATAGGAACACTGAAGCTTTCTTT.

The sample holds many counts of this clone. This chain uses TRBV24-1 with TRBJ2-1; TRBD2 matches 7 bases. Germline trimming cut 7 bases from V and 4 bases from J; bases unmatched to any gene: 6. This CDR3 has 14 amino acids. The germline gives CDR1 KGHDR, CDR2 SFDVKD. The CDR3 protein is CATRSSGEYNEQFF. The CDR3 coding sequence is TGTGCCACCAGGTCTAGCGGAGAGTACAATGAGCAGTTCTTC.

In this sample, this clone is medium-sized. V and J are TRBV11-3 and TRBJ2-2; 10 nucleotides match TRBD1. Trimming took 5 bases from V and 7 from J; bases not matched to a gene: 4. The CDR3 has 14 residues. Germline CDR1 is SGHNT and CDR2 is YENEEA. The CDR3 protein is CASSPDRGHGELFF. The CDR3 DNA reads TGTGCCAGCAGCCCCGACAGGGGGCACGGGGAGCTGTTTTTT.